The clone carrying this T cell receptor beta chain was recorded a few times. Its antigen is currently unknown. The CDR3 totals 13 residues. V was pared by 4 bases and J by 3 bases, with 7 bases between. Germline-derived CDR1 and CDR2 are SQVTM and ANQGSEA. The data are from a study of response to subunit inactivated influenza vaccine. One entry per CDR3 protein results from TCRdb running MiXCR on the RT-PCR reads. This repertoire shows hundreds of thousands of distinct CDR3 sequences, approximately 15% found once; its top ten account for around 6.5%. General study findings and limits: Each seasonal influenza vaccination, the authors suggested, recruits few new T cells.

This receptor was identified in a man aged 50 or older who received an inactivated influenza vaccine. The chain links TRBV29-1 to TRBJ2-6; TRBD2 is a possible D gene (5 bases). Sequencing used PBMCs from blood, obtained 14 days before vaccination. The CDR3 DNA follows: TGCAGCGTTGCTCGGGATGGGGCCAACGTCCTGACTTTC. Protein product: CSVARDGANVLTF.